Below are 18 T cell receptor beta chains sequenced from a single sample in a study of monozygotic twins with cystic fibrosis. Assay used: immunoSEQ multiplex PCR; TCRdb lists only in-frame clones, some missing. The sample includes around 30,000 clones, roughly 96% seen only once; the top ten take about 0.17%. Sequences were obtained from blood. The receptors come from a girl aged 2 to 10 with cystic fibrosis.

The chain uses TRBV2 and TRBJ2-3; possible D gene TRBD2, 7 bases. V shed 6 bases and J shed 2 bases, with 18 bases lying between them. The CDR3 has 16 amino acids. Germline CDR1 is SNHLY and CDR2 is FYNNEI. The CDR3 is CASSLLGGAYTDTQYF. The CDR3 bases are TGTGCCAGCAGCCTTCTTGGGGGGGCGTACACAGATACGCAGTATTTT.

The CDR3 region has the DNA TGTGCCAGCTCACCGGACAGGGAATTTCAGCCCCAGCATTTT. It is translated as CASSPDREFQPQHF. The gene calls are TRBV18 and TRBJ1-5; 8 positions match TRBD1. The germline gives CDR1 KGHSH, CDR2 LQKENI. The CDR3 consists of 14 residues. V lost 3 bases to trimming and J lost 6 bases; unmatched junction nucleotides: 4.

The genes are TRBV6-6 and TRBJ1-1; TRBD1 might be the D (6 bases). Trimming pared 0 bases from V and 0 bases from J, leaving 11 bases between. CDR3 length equals 16 residues. The germline V gene encodes CDR1 MNHNY and CDR2 SVGAGI (reference sequence). DNA of the CDR3: TGTGCCAGCAGTTACTCCACCGGGACACTGAACACTGAAGCTTTCTTT. This codes for CASSYSTGTLNTEAFF.

The chain combines TRBV4-2 with TRBJ2-2, with D uncertain. Germline CDR1 and CDR2: LGHNA and YNFKEQ. The CDR3 has 14 residues. V gave up 0 bases and J gave up 4 bases, with 6 bases separating them. The CDR3 coding sequence is TGTGCCAGCAGCCAAGAACCGAGCACCGGGGAGCTGTTTTTT. Encoded protein: CASSQEPSTGELFF.

The chain recombines TRBV28 with TRBJ1-1, with 7 bases lining up with TRBD1. The junction had 7 bases not matched to a gene; V was cut back by 5 bases and J by 1 base. CDR1 is MDHEN and CDR2 is SYDVKM in the germline V gene. The CDR3 covers 15 residues. The CDR3 nucleotides are TGTGCCAGCAGTCCTTTGGGACAGAGGAACACTGAAGCTTTCTTT. Encoded protein: CASSPLGQRNTEAFF. Full variable domain (missing parts from reference TRBV28 and TRBJ1-1): DVKVTQSSRYLVKRTGEKVFLECVQDMDHENMFWYRQDPGLGLRLIYFSYDVKMKEKGDIPEGYSVSREKKERFSLILESASTNQTSMYLCASSPLGQRNTEAFFGQGTRLTVV.

The CDR3, as DNA: TGTGCCAGCAGTTTTTCTAGCGGGAGGGCCGGGTCCTACGAGCAGTACTTC. Its translation: CASSFSSGRAGSYEQYF. The chain combines TRBV27 with TRBJ2-7; 12 bases align to TRBD2. V was clipped by 3 bases and J by 1 base; unmatched bases: 7. This CDR3 region has 17 residues. CDR1 is MNHEY, CDR2 SMNVEV, per germline (reference sequence).

The chain is built from TRBV27 and TRBJ1-5; D is undetermined. CDR1 is MNHEY, CDR2 SMNVEV, per germline (reference sequence). V was trimmed by 3 bases and J by 0 bases, leaving 9 bases between them. This CDR3 has 15 residues. Here the CDR3 reads CASSLRKGSNQPQHF. For the CDR3, the DNA is TGTGCCAGCAGTTTGCGTAAGGGTAGCAATCAGCCCCAGCATTTT.

The gene calls are TRBV2 and TRBJ2-5; the D is unclear. This CDR3 has 11 amino acids. Germline V gene sequence: CDR1 SNHLY, CDR2 FYNNEI. Trimming pared 4 bases from V and 4 bases from J, leaving 4 bases between. The CDR3 is CASSGGETQYF. The CDR3 DNA is TGTGCCAGCAGTGGAGGAGAGACCCAGTACTTC.

The rearrangement links TRBV18 to TRBJ2-3; TRBD1 is a possible D gene (6 bases). V lost 3 bases, J lost 2 bases, and 9 bases lay in between. CDR3 length: 14 residues. CDR1 is KGHSH and CDR2 is LQKENI in the germline V gene. The CDR3 spells CASSPGTNTDTQYF. Written as DNA, the CDR3 is TGTGCCAGCTCACCCGGGACAAACACAGATACGCAGTATTTT.

The gene calls are TRBV14 and TRBJ1-2; D might be TRBD1 (6 bases). Germline V gives CDR1 SGHDN, CDR2 FVKESK. Trimming took 4 bases from V and 2 from J, leaving 8 bases between them. This CDR3 is 13 amino acids long. In DNA form, the CDR3 reads TGTGCCAGCAGCCTTGGACAGAACTATGGCTACACCTTC. Its protein product is CASSLGQNYGYTF.

The chain recombines TRBV6-6 with TRBJ1-2, with D tentatively TRBD1 (5 bases). Germline V gives CDR1 MNHNY, CDR2 SVGAGI (reference sequence). V was trimmed by 3 bases and J by 6 bases, leaving 11 bases between them. The CDR3 sequence is 13 residues long. CDR3 protein: CASSYDGAHGYTF. For the CDR3, the DNA is TGTGCCAGCAGTTATGACGGGGCCCATGGCTACACCTTC.

To note about this clone: The junction and the germline gene differ at one end; a read error may be behind it. The V gene is TRBV4-1, the J gene TRBJ2-4; D is possibly TRBD2 (5 bases). The germline CDR1 and CDR2 sequences are MGHRA and YSYEKL. The CDR3 spans 15 residues. CDR3 bases: TGCGCCAGCAGCCAAGATGGGCTAGCCCAAAACATTCAGTACTTC. Translated, it gives CASSQDGLAQNIQYF.

V is TRBV19 and J is TRBJ2-7; 7 bases align to TRBD1. The CDR3 loop spans 15 amino acids. V shed 1 base, J shed 6 bases, and the junction held 9 bases outside the gene matches. Germline lookup yields CDR1 LNHDA and CDR2 SQIVND (reference sequence). CDR3: CASSIGYRGRGEQYF. As DNA, the CDR3 is TGTGCCAGTAGTATAGGATACAGGGGACGAGGCGAGCAGTACTTC.

The CDR3 reads CASSDSGGYGYTF. The CDR3 DNA follows: TGTGCCAGCAGTGACTCGGGGGGCTATGGCTACACCTTC. The V gene is TRBV6-4, the J gene TRBJ1-2, with D possibly TRBD1 on 5 matching bases. V was pared by 0 bases and J by 4 bases, with 6 bases between. Germline loops: CDR1 MRHNA, CDR2 SNTAGT. The CDR3 contains 13 residues.

The V and J genes are TRBV6-6 and TRBJ2-3; 12 positions agree with TRBD2. Per the germline V gene, CDR1 is MNHNY and CDR2 is SVGAGI (reference sequence). The CDR3 has 15 residues. V trimming: 6 bases; J trimming: 6 bases; junction bases outside the gene matches: 7. CDR3 sequence (DNA): TGTGCCAGCAGACAGACTAGCGGGAGTATCGATACGCAGTATTTT. Its translation: CASRQTSGSIDTQYF.

The rearrangement links TRBV30 to TRBJ2-3; possible D gene TRBD2, 5 bases. Germline CDR1 GTSNPN, CDR2 SVGIG (reference sequence). This CDR3 comprises 13 residues. V gave up 3 bases and J gave up 5 bases, with 12 bases separating them. The CDR3 sequence: CAWRDPGIDTQYF. In DNA, the CDR3 is TGTGCCTGGAGGGATCCGGGGATAGATACGCAGTATTTT.

This chain links TRBV11-2 with TRBJ1-5; TRBD1 matches at 8 bases. V shed 4 bases, J shed 2 bases, and the junction held 4 bases outside the gene matches. CDR1 SGHAT and CDR2 FQNNGV come from the germline V gene. The CDR3 has 15 amino acids. This CDR3 is CASSSGQAGNQPQHF. CDR3 sequence (DNA): TGTGCCAGCAGCTCGGGACAGGCTGGCAATCAGCCCCAGCATTTT.

A single count supports this clone. The rearrangement joins TRBV5-1 to TRBJ2-7; D gene uncertain. This CDR3 comprises 13 residues. CDR1 and CDR2 (germline): SGHRS, YFSETQ. V was clipped by 2 bases and J by 5 bases, with 11 bases between them. The CDR3 region is CASSFAVVNEQYF. CDR3 bases: TGCGCCAGCAGCTTTGCCGTGGTAAACGAGCAGTACTTC.